This T cell receptor beta chain emerged from a study of shared clonotypes between healthy human individuals. Study details: Donors had three CD4 naive, three CD4 memory, two CD8 naive and one CD8 memory plate apiece.

All donors qualified as healthy HIV-negative adults and had experienced no recent acute infections or vaccinations. Study conclusions and caveats: All-four-donor shared clonotypes had higher generation probabilities than non-shared clonotypes did.

Comment on this clone: Its target is not known.

TCRdb keeps only in-frame clones here, not all; method: immunoSEQ multiplex PCR. The data hold 2 million to 3 million clones, with around 90% observed a single time. Germline lookup yields CDR1 KGHSH and CDR2 LQKENI. CDR3 length equals 12 residues. The V end lost 0 bases, the J end lost 11 bases, and 8 bases lay between the germline ends. This clonotype was obtained from a man aged 18 to 30 in good health. Sample: naive CD4+ T cells sorted from blood. The subset is: CD45RA+ positively selected. The chain is built from TRBV18 and TRBJ1-5; the D gene is possibly TRBD1 (5 bases). The CDR3: CASSPPTGAQHF. CDR3 DNA sequence: TGTGCCAGCTCACCACCTACGGGGGCCCAGCATTTT.